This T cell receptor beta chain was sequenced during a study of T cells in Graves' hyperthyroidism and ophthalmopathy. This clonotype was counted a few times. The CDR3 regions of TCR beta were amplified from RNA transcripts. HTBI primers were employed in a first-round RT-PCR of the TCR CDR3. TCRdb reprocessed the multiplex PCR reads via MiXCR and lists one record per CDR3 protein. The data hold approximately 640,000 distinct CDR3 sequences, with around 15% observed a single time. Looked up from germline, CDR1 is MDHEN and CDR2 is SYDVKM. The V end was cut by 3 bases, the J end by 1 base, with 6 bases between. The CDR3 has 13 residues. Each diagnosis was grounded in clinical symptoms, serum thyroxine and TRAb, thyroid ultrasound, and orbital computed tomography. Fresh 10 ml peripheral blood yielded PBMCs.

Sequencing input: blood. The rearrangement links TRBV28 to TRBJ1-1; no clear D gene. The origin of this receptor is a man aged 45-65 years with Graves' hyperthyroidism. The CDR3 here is CASSLWWNTEAFF. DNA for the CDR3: TGTGCCAGCAGTTTGTGGTGGAACACTGAAGCTTTCTTT.